A single T cell receptor (beta chain) is shown here with its context. The target of this receptor is not known. No base quality values were provided; no much bigger clone lies one nucleotide off. The entry originates in a study of cytomegalovirus exposure and HLA in healthy donors (dated by TCRdb to about 2017). Broadly, across the study: An earlier analysis of several hundred of the donors reported approximately 260 Gb of sequence data and about 120 million unique TCR beta sequences obtained from roughly 180 million T cells. An early release covering approximately 600 HLA-typed donors comprised about 290 gigabases of sequencing data and 85 million to 100 million unique TCR sequences. Of the roughly 400 genotyped donors, around 81% fell in the genetic ancestry cluster associated with self-reported Caucasian donors. The study aimed to test whether cataloging public T cell receptors could reveal signatures of past pathogen exposure. The study profiled the T cell repertoires of hundreds of subjects by immunosequencing and related them to cytomegalovirus serostatus. In addition to the first cohort of around 670 subjects, a separate validation cohort of approximately 110 different subjects was used. The study combined high-throughput TCR immunosequencing, statistical association of individual TCRs with disease status, and machine learning to predict cytomegalovirus infection status. To study patterns of TCR occurrence, a later analysis re-analyzed previously published TCR beta repertoires from 700 or so donors and added high-resolution HLA genotyping. Rather than drawing on any new phenotypic data, the later analysis identified candidate immune exposures from TCR beta sequences and the way those sequences occurred across donors. In an earlier analysis of roughly 600 of the donors, high-throughput TCR beta sequencing was used to judge whether each TCR beta V gene segment behaved as functional or pseudogenic. Donor age, sex, ethnicity and CMV serostatus were collected together with the repertoire data. Genome-wide SNP genotypes for about 55% of the roughly 670 donors were used in a later genetic analysis, which treated that subset as a discovery cohort. Every discovery cohort repertoire had been produced on one sequencing platform. HLA typing covered class I and class II loci at four-digit resolution. The number of typed donors differed by locus: about 620-640 for A, B, C, DRB1 and DQB1; approximately 530 for DQA1; fewer than 610 for DPA1; and roughly 470 for DPB1. A handful of DR-DQ haplotypes were handled as single units for association and clustering because linkage in the cohort was strong. Among 300 to 450 genotyped donors of the cohort, an average of approximately 240,000 unique TCR beta nucleotide sequences were sequenced per donor, roughly 20% of them non-productive.

The cohort was made up of hundreds of healthy bone marrow donors. At the time of sampling, all cohort members were nominally healthy, though unrecorded immune exposures were likely present. The donor was CMV seropositive and belonged to the group of 250 to 350 seropositive cohort members. A peripheral blood sample was provided by each donor, and peripheral blood mononuclear cells were used for TCR beta sequencing. The Qiagen DNeasy Blood Extraction Kit was used to extract genomic DNA from the blood cell samples. Summary of the overall study and its limitations: A later genetic analysis reported fewer N-insertions in productive TCRs among donors in an Asian-associated ancestry cluster than the approximately 670-donor mean. CMV serostatus was the only immune exposure information available for the cohort. The presence/absence analyses assumed that sequencing depth was roughly uniform across donors, and that assumption may not be true. Assigning TCR associations to individual alleles was difficult when HLA alleles, especially DR and DQ, strongly co-occurred. Only TCR beta chains were sequenced in this cohort, and the absence of alpha or paired-chain data limited detectable features. The earlier analysis of a few hundred of the donors excluded 15 to 20 rarely observed V segments, including chromosome 9 orphons, because counts were too low. The classifier was reported to diagnose cytomegalovirus status with high specificity and sensitivity in both the original cohort and the validation cohort. According to a later analysis, parvovirus B19, influenza, CMV and Epstein-Barr virus appeared linked to several top co-occurrence clusters. The authors suggested that the approach could potentially be generalized to other disease states and immunological phenotypes. Compared with equally common non-associated chains, HLA-associated TCR beta chains in a later analysis were more clonally expanded and had lower generation probabilities. Most CMV-associated TCR beta chains appeared to be HLA-restricted in a later analysis, and the HLA associations seemed to be driven largely by CMV exposure. At a false discovery rate of 0.05, a later analysis linked 16,951 TCR beta sequences to specific HLA alleles. Most TCR sequences were seen in very few donors, while some public TCRs were found in many individuals. In vitro tests confirmed that a few of the cytomegalovirus-associated TCR beta chains recognize cytomegalovirus antigens. Linkage disequilibrium might explain the correlated functional status among segregating V segments, but an unknown experimental factor could not be ruled out. A later analysis found that TCR association rates varied across HLA loci, with DRB1 alleles showing the most associated TCRs and HLA-C alleles the fewest. A further reported finding was that TCR beta sequences accurately predicted the HLA-A and HLA-B alleles for most subjects in the first cohort. Because some donors lacked HLA typing at each locus, the association tests relied only on the typed subset. The sequencing pipeline was judged likely to have produced a cluster of highly shared sequence variants as a technical artifact. In an earlier analysis of some 540 of the donors, most TCR beta V segments appeared in productive rearrangements about 90% or about 30% of the time, broadly matching IMGT annotations. A later genetic analysis associated a missense DCLRE1C variant with V-gene and J-gene trimming of TCR beta chains, and an independent cohort replicated the association. In the study, around 160 TCR beta chains were listed as associated with cytomegalovirus.

The library relied on the immunoSEQ multiplex PCR assay. A mixture of 60 forward primers for TCR Vbeta segments and 13 reverse primers for TCR Jbeta segments was used in the multiplex PCR. Amplification of the CDR3 region of rearranged TCR beta genes was performed with a multiplex PCR assay on genomic DNA. The amplified TCR beta libraries were sequenced on the Illumina HiSeq System as 87-base-pair reads. As for the original processing: A later analysis tallied around 82 million unique TCR beta chains across the 640 or so repertoires, and about 12 million of those chains were shared by two or more donors. Raw reads were error-corrected and collapsed into unique sequences by a nearest-neighbor algorithm in which closely related sequences were merged to remove PCR and sequencing errors. Alignment of CDR3 sequences to IMGT reference sequences was used to assign V, D and J gene segments. For a sequence to be retained, a match of at least six nucleotides was required to both a V gene segment and a J gene segment. Rearrangements were classified as productive when the CDR3 lacked stop codons and remained in frame with V and J, and all other rearrangements were classified as non-productive. Following IMGT convention, CDR3 was defined as the stretch from the second conserved V-encoded cysteine to the conserved J-encoded phenylalanine. The earlier analysis of about 640 of the donors excluded any sequence lacking an unambiguous match to a single V gene segment. An earlier analysis of 450 to 650 of the donors called V segments functional above 56.7% productive rearrangements and segregating when the between-donor standard deviation exceeded 5%. To diagnose cytomegalovirus status from the catalog of TCR beta chain sequences, a statistical classification framework was built. In a later analysis, TCR nucleotide sequences were compared against IMGT/GENE-DB human TR gene sequences so that V and J genes could be assigned. The TCRdist pipeline was used in a later analysis to assign CDR3 sequences and most-parsimonious VDJ recombination scenarios. In a later analysis, every TCR beta chain was defined by the combination of its CDR3 amino acid sequence and its V-gene family, and reads without a unique V-gene family were dropped. As a way to deal with suspected cross-contamination and a sequencing artifact, a later analysis dropped over 550 nucleotide sequences that were highly shared and had low generation probability. In a later analysis, a clonal expansion index for each public chain was calculated from normalized within-repertoire ranks of inferred template counts. In a later analysis, generation probabilities were computed with a VDJ recombination model fitted to out-of-frame rearrangements, and the resulting probabilities were checked against IGoR. In a later analysis, hypergeometric tests were used to score TCR-TCR, TCR-HLA and TCR-CMV co-occurrence, with a repertoire-size bias correction applied to TCR pairs. False discovery rates were estimated in a later analysis by permuting HLA or CMV assignments 20 times. In a later analysis, co-occurring TCRs were grouped with DBSCAN, and TCRdist sequence similarity was added when clustering was performed within HLA-allele-positive subsets. For co-occurrence clustering, repertoires with fewer than 30,000 or more than 120,000 public chains were excluded, along with a handful of repertoires with anomalous nucleotide sharing. Entries here come from immuneACCESS through TCRdb and include only in-frame sequences with V and J called. Some clones fail to appear in such tables; in the studies checked, an unresolved V gene covers under half of the shortfall, and the cause of the remainder is unknown. D and trimming were read from the DNA, whereas the V and J calls and clone size are those reported in that table. The sample table records approximately 97,000 clones; around 77% of these occur just once. Jointly, the top ten make up roughly 9.3% of the sample.

This TCR came from a male donor in good health and CMV-seropositive. Specimen: PBMCs.

The CDR3 region: CATKDRADEQYF. DNA sequence: TGTGCCACAAAGGACAGGGCTGACGAGCAGTACTTC. Here the chain combines TRBV28 and TRBJ2-7, and TRBD1 aligns with 8 junction nucleotides. From V the trimming removes 10 bases and from J it removes 5 bases, while the gene matches leave 7 bases of the junction unaccounted for. The germline V gene provides CDR1 MDHEN and CDR2 SYDVKM. Including the terminal cysteine and phenylalanine, the CDR3 comprises 12 residues. The DNA shown is the 36-base CDR3, in frame from base 1.